This T cell receptor beta chain emerged from a study of identical twins. The V gene's germline CDR1 is SNHLY and CDR2 FYNNEI. The CDR3 totals 16 residues. V dropped 6 bases and J dropped 0 bases, with 15 bases sitting between them. Worth noting for this clonotype: The antigen is unknown.

A universal primer site arose from template switching, and cDNA bore unique molecular identifiers. Each CDR3 protein gets one entry after TCRdb re-called the 5' RACE reads with MiXCR. The sample has roughly 1,500,000 distinct CDR3 sequences, about 32% seen once. Study outcomes and limitations: Without tracking the same donors, conclusions rested on cross-sectional statistical analysis. Insertion counts were lower in abundant cord blood beta clonotypes, a trend that memory repertoires did not show. Weaker excess twin sharing was observed in beta out-of-frame sequences.

This sequence was found in a newborn girl in good health. The sequencing input was cord blood. J is TRBJ2-1 and V is TRBV2; possibly TRBD1 for D (6 bases). The DNA of the CDR3 is TGTGCCAGCAGCCGACAGGTTTTGAGCTCCTACAATGAGCAGTTCTTC. Amino acid sequence: CASSRQVLSSYNEQFF.